The 14 T cell receptor beta chains presented below share a single source sample, sequenced in a study of sequential checkpoint blockade in melanoma. Measured with immunoSEQ multiplex PCR; TCRdb has only the in-frame clones, and not every one. Of some 10,000 clones in the sample, around three quarters were seen once. As for treatment: randomized to nivolumab then ipilimumab (arm A) or the reverse (arm B). Sequences were derived from CD8+ T cells sorted from blood (inferred from file names), sampled from a patient given nivolumab and ipilimumab in sequence. These receptors were collected from a human donor with melanoma.

Comment on this clone: One junction end does not reproduce the germline sequence, and a read error may be involved. The CDR3 DNA reads as TGTGCCAGCAGCGTAGCTGTACTAGGGGGCAACACCGGGGAGCTGCTTTTT. This encodes CASSVAVLGGNTGELLF. The chain uses TRBV9 and TRBJ2-2; 7 nucleotides align to TRBD1. This CDR3 has 17 amino acids. Per the germline V gene, CDR1 is SGDLS and CDR2 is YYNGEE.

This clone came up a few times. The J gene is TRBJ2-5, the V gene TRBV6-1, with 8 bases identical to TRBD2. Near its end, the DNA agrees better with TRBJ2-7, so the J call may be wrong. CDR3 length equals 15 residues. CDR1 and CDR2 (germline): MNHNS, SASEGT. In DNA, the CDR3 is TGTGCCAGCAGTGAACGGTCTAGCGGGTTCTACGAGCAGTACTTC. It is translated as CASSERSSGFYEQYF.

The chain employs TRBV4-2 and TRBJ2-2, with no clear D. V was cut by 0 bases and J by 4 bases, with 6 bases left in between. The CDR3 covers 14 residues. Germline V gene lookup returns CDR1 LGHNA and CDR2 YNFKEQ. The CDR3 sequence: CASSQDYGTGELFF. CDR3 nucleotide sequence: TGTGCCAGCAGCCAAGATTACGGCACCGGGGAGCTGTTTTTT.

This chain links TRBV30 with TRBJ1-1, with D maybe TRBD1 (6 bases). V shed 6 bases and J shed 5 bases, with 22 bases lying between them. This CDR3 contains 15 residues. Germline CDR1 is GTSNPN and CDR2 is SVGIG (reference sequence). The CDR3 nucleotides read TGTGCCTGCTCACTCAACAGGGCTGGGGGAACTGAAGCTTTCTTT. Amino acids: CACSLNRAGGTEAFF.

The gene calls are TRBV5-1 and TRBJ2-3; D gene ambiguous. Trimming removed 1 base at V and 6 bases at J, with 15 bases between. Germline CDR1 reads SGHRS; CDR2 reads YFSETQ. This CDR3 has 15 amino acids. CDR3 nucleotide sequence: TGCGCCAGCAGCTTGACCTCTACCTGGGCGGATACGCAGTATTTT. Amino acids: CASSLTSTWADTQYF.

The rearrangement links TRBV5-4 to TRBJ2-1; 7 positions agree with TRBD2. This CDR3 spans 15 amino acids. Germline lookup yields CDR1 SGHNT and CDR2 YYREEE (reference sequence). V shed 5 bases and J 1 base; nucleotides not matched to a gene: 6. The CDR3 region is CASRSNGGSYNEQFF. The CDR3, as DNA: TGTGCCAGCAGATCGAACGGGGGGTCCTACAATGAGCAGTTCTTC.

The V gene is TRBV5-1, the J gene TRBJ2-1; D call uncertain. The CDR3 runs 17 residues. V lost 1 base, J lost 5 bases, and 19 bases lay in between. Germline CDR1 reads SGHRS; CDR2 reads YFSETQ. CDR3 in amino acids: CASSLSGLAYLHNEQFF. CDR3 nucleotide sequence: TGCGCCAGCAGCTTGTCTGGGCTGGCGTACCTGCACAATGAGCAGTTCTTC.

This chain joins TRBV4-1 and TRBJ1-2; D possibly corresponds to TRBD1 (6 bases). The length of the CDR3 is 17 residues. The germline CDR1 and CDR2 sequences are MGHRA and YSYEKL. V lost 4 bases to trimming and J lost 4 bases, with 22 bases between them. This CDR3 is CASSPGSERTAFYGYTF. Written as DNA, the CDR3 is TGCGCCAGCAGCCCAGGGAGCGAAAGGACAGCCTTCTATGGCTACACCTTC.

J is TRBJ1-5 and V is TRBV9, with D possibly matching TRBD1 (6 bases). V lost 3 bases and J 6 bases, leaving 13 bases between the germline ends. Germline V lookup: CDR1 SGDLS, CDR2 YYNGEE. The CDR3 totals 14 residues. In DNA, the CDR3 is TGTGCCAGCAGCGAGGGGGGGGCGGGTCAGCCCCAGCATTTT. As protein: CASSEGGAGQPQHF.

The chain carries TRBV7-3 and TRBJ2-2, with D tentatively TRBD2 (6 bases). Trimming pared 5 bases from V and 4 bases from J, leaving 17 bases between. From germline, CDR1 is SGHTA and CDR2 FQGTGA. The CDR3 is 16 residues long. CDR3 protein: CASSILGHSGTGELFF. CDR3 nucleotides: TGTGCCAGCAGCATACTGGGGCATAGCGGCACCGGGGAGCTGTTTTTT.

This chain links TRBV29-1 with TRBJ2-5; 16 bases line up with TRBD2. The length of the CDR3 is 18 residues. Germline CDR1 SQVTM, CDR2 ANQGSEA. CDR3 sequence (DNA): TGCACCCCTCTGGCCGGGGGACTAGCGGGGGGGCCGGGTGAGACCCAGTACTTC. Its protein is CTPLAGGLAGGPGETQYF.

The gene calls are TRBV9 and TRBJ2-1; 7 bases are a match to TRBD2. J gave up 6 bases and V 3 bases, and 9 bases lay outside the gene matches. The CDR3 spans 15 residues. Looked up from germline, CDR1 is SGDLS and CDR2 is YYNGEE. CDR3 region: CASSGGWAGVNEQFF. CDR3 nucleotide sequence: TGTGCCAGCAGCGGGGGCTGGGCGGGAGTCAATGAGCAGTTCTTC.

A single count supports this clone. The V call is TRBV19, the J call TRBJ2-7; the match to TRBD2 covers 10 bases. Germline CDR1 LNHDA, CDR2 SQIVND (reference sequence). Trimming cost V 5 bases and J 1 base; bases outside gene matches: 2. This CDR3 has 14 amino acids. Written as DNA, the CDR3 is TGTGCCAGTAGTCTTAGCGGGGGGTCCTACGAGCAGTACTTC. As protein: CASSLSGGSYEQYF.

The chain uses TRBV2 and TRBJ2-1; tentative D call: TRBD1 (5 bases). The CDR3 loop spans 13 amino acids. Germline V gives CDR1 SNHLY, CDR2 FYNNEI. With 9 bases removed from V and 10 bases from J, the gap between germline ends came to 19 bases. CDR3 sequence reads: CARASKIKGEQFF. In DNA, the CDR3 is TGTGCCAGAGCCTCGAAGATCAAGGGGGAGCAGTTCTTC.